The next 18 T cell receptor beta chains were all read from a single sample in a study of T-cell memory formation after mild COVID-19. TCRdb independently ran MiXCR on the 5' RACE reads; one entry per CDR3 protein. The table shows around 300,000 distinct CDR3 sequences, with roughly an eighth occurring only once. Source material: PBMCs or a T cell subset sorted from them (not recorded which). The receptors shown here come from a man aged 18 to 30 who had mild COVID-19 (a few samples of this study predate the infection). Cell type and time point are not known.

This clonotype was detected only a few times. CDR3 DNA: TGTGCCAGCAGCTCATCCGGGACGGTCTATGGCTACACCTTC. It encodes CASSSSGTVYGYTF. The chain joins TRBV7-3 to TRBJ1-2; weak D call: TRBD1 (5 bases). Trimming stripped 4 bases from V and 4 bases from J, with 13 bases between. The germline V gene encodes CDR1 SGHTA and CDR2 FQGTGA. This CDR3 has 14 amino acids.

This clonotype was seen a handful of times. This rearrangement joins TRBV5-1 to TRBJ2-2, with D possibly being TRBD2 (5 bases). This CDR3 contains 13 residues. Trimming removed 1 base at V and 8 bases at J, with 9 bases between. Germline V CDR1 and CDR2: SGHRS, YFSETQ. In DNA, the CDR3 is TGCGCCAGCAGCTTGATCGGGGATGGGGAGCTGTTTTTT. Amino acid sequence: CASSLIGDGELFF.

This clonotype was detected a few times. The chain carries TRBV7-7 and TRBJ2-5; D remains unclear. This CDR3 has 13 residues. Germline assignment: CDR1 SSHAT and CDR2 FNYEAQ (reference sequence). V was shortened by 1 base and J by 7 bases, with 10 bases between the two germline ends. The CDR3 loop is CASSLGPTGTQYF. CDR3 sequence (DNA): TGTGCCAGCAGCTTAGGACCAACGGGGACCCAGTACTTC.

The chain employs TRBV12-3 or TRBV12-4 and TRBJ2-2; D gene unclear. V lost 6 bases to trimming and J lost 5 bases, with 10 bases between them. This CDR3 has 13 amino acids. CDR3 in amino acids: CASRSQRTGELFF. In nucleotides, the CDR3 is TGTGCCAGCAGGTCACAGAGGACCGGGGAGCTGTTTTTT.

The chain recombines TRBV12-3 or TRBV12-4 with TRBJ1-6, with D possibly matching TRBD1 (6 bases). The CDR3 is 14 amino acids. Trimming shortened V by 3 bases and J by 7 bases, and 10 bases separated the two germline ends. DNA for the CDR3: TGTGCCAGCAGTTTGTCCCAGGGGAATTCACCCCTCCACTTT. Translation gives CASSLSQGNSPLHF.

The gene calls are TRBV20-1 and TRBJ2-7; TRBD1 matches 10 bases. This CDR3 is built from 13 residues. V shed 5 bases, J shed 9 bases, and the junction held 10 bases outside the gene matches. Germline CDR1 DFQATT, CDR2 SNEGSKA (reference sequence). In DNA form, the CDR3 reads TGCAGTGCTGTGACAGGGGGCCCCTCTAGGCAGTACGTC. It translates to CSAVTGGPSRQYV.

The genes are TRBV6-6 and TRBJ1-2; the D is unclear. CDR3 length: 13 amino acids. The ends were cut back, 0 bases at V and 8 bases at J, with 10 bases in the middle. Germline CDR1 is MNHNY and CDR2 is SVGAGI (reference sequence). DNA of the CDR3: TGTGCCAGCAGTTACTCGTACGACGACGGCTACACCTTC. Translation: CASSYSYDDGYTF.

This clonotype showed up just a few times. The chain combines TRBV11-2 with TRBJ2-1, with D perhaps matching TRBD2 (5 bases). The V gene lost 1 base and the J gene lost 8 bases, with 6 bases spanning the gap. CDR3 length equals 12 residues. Germline V gene sequence: CDR1 SGHAT, CDR2 FQNNGV. The CDR3 reads CASSLASHEQFF. CDR3 DNA: TGTGCCAGCAGCTTAGCTAGCCATGAGCAGTTCTTC.

This clonotype was found a few times. J is TRBJ2-7 and V is TRBV4-1; D possibly matches TRBD1 or TRBD2 (5 bases each). V dropped 5 bases and J dropped 0 bases, with 14 bases sitting between them. This CDR3 is 15 amino acids long. Germline CDR1 is MGHRA and CDR2 is YSYEKL. DNA of the CDR3: TGCGCCAGCAGCTACCGGGACGGAAGCTCCTACGAGCAGTACTTC. As protein: CASSYRDGSSYEQYF.

This clonotype occurred many times. The rearrangement links TRBV6-4 to TRBJ2-1, with 7 positions matching TRBD1. The CDR3 runs 13 residues. J gave up 7 bases and V 0 bases, and 0 bases lay outside the gene matches. Germline V lookup: CDR1 MRHNA, CDR2 SNTAGT. The CDR3 loop reads CASSDSDRNEQFF. The CDR3, as DNA: TGTGCCAGCAGTGACTCGGACAGGAATGAGCAGTTCTTC.

The chain joins TRBV6-5 to TRBJ1-5; 8 bases are a match to TRBD1. Unmatched junction bases numbered 6, after V lost 4 bases and J lost 4 bases. CDR1 MNHEY and CDR2 SVGAGI come from the germline V gene. CDR3 length: 15 amino acids. This CDR3 reads CASSSRGRGNQPQHF. The CDR3 bases are TGTGCCAGCAGTTCCAGGGGGCGCGGGAATCAGCCCCAGCATTTT.

This clonotype occurred a few times. The chain recombines TRBV12-5 with TRBJ2-1; TRBD2 agrees at 9 bases. The CDR3 has 15 residues. CDR1 is LGHNT and CDR2 is FRNRAP in the germline V gene. Trimming removed 3 bases from V and 5 bases from J; junction bases left unmatched: 5. The CDR3 DNA sequence: TGTGCTAGTGGTTTCGCGGGGGGGTTTAACAATGAGCAGTTCTTC. Amino acid sequence: CASGFAGGFNNEQFF.

The rearrangement uses TRBV7-3 and TRBJ2-2; D call uncertain. The CDR3 is 16 amino acids. Looked up from germline, CDR1 is SGHTA and CDR2 is FQGTGA. The V end was cut by 1 base, the J end by 0 bases, with 9 bases between. The CDR3 sequence is CASSLKALANTGELFF. The CDR3 bases are TGTGCCAGCAGCTTAAAGGCCCTGGCGAACACCGGGGAGCTGTTTTTT.

This sequence joins TRBV27 and TRBJ2-7; the match to TRBD2 covers 9 bases. The CDR3 loop spans 15 amino acids. V lost 3 bases, J lost 2 bases, and 5 bases stayed unmatched. Germline CDR1 MNHEY, CDR2 SMNVEV (reference sequence). The CDR3 is CASSFSSSGAYEQYV. DNA for the CDR3: TGTGCCAGCAGTTTTTCATCTAGCGGGGCCTACGAGCAGTACGTC.

This clonotype was observed a single time. The genes are TRBV7-2 and TRBJ1-2, with 12 bases matching TRBD1. Germline assignment: CDR1 SGHTA and CDR2 FQGNSA. The V gene end was trimmed by 5 bases and the J gene end by 7 bases; junction bases not matched to a gene: 17. The length of the CDR3 is 18 residues. CDR3 nucleotides: TGTGCCAGCAGCCTCACCGGGACAGGGGGCCCCGGCGGTGGTGGCTACACCTTC. It encodes CASSLTGTGGPGGGGYTF.

This clonotype was picked up a small number of times. The chain carries TRBV15 and TRBJ2-1; perhaps TRBD1 as D (7 bases). From germline, CDR1 is LNHNV and CDR2 YYDKDF (reference sequence). The CDR3 extends over 16 amino acids. V was shortened by 0 bases and J by 4 bases, with 13 bases between the two germline ends. CDR3 DNA: TGTGCCACCAGCAGAGATCCAGGGGGGAATTACAATGAGCAGTTCTTC. This codes for CATSRDPGGNYNEQFF.

The chain recombines TRBV7-8 with TRBJ2-3; D is perhaps TRBD1 (6 bases). The germline V gene encodes CDR1 SGHVS and CDR2 FQNEAQ. This CDR3 comprises 16 residues. V was cut by 5 bases and J by 0 bases, with 15 bases left in between. The CDR3 reads CASSQGIYSSTDTQYF. The DNA for the CDR3 is TGTGCCAGCAGCCAGGGGATTTACTCTAGCACAGATACGCAGTATTTT.

This chain links TRBV6-1 with TRBJ1-6, with D tentatively TRBD1 (5 bases). CDR1 is MNHNS, CDR2 SASEGT, per germline. This CDR3 contains 14 residues. Deletions cut 7 bases from V and 6 bases from J, with 13 bases between. CDR3 sequence: CASNPRQSNSPLHF. The CDR3 nucleotides are TGTGCCAGCAACCCGAGACAGAGTAATTCACCCCTCCACTTT.